The sequence of this T cell receptor beta chain was determined in a study of beta chain features in type 1 diabetes. Overall study results and limits: Naive, central memory and Treg TCRB repertoires seemed to resemble each other more closely in patients than they did in healthy donors. Shortening that was moderate but significant affected the TCRB CDR3s of Type 1 diabetes patients in all four CD4+ subsets.

Details on this clone: The antigen remains undetermined. This sample also contains other DNA sequences that code for the same CDR3.

Trimming took 2 bases from V and 4 from J; bases not matched to a gene: 1. CDR1 is SGDLS, CDR2 YYNGEE, per germline. This CDR3 contains 15 residues. As every portion of the isolated RNA was reverse transcribed, the sequencing read expressed TCRB transcripts. The average read count of naive, central memory and regulatory T cell samples was some 3.8 million. Clones were read by immunoSEQ multiplex PCR, and TCRdb kept only the in-frame ones, dropping some. The table includes more than 250,000 clones, roughly 22% detected once. Sequencing was carried out using naive CD4+ T cells from blood. The sequence derives from a woman aged 35 to 49 with type 1 diabetes. The V and J genes are TRBV9 and TRBJ2-1; the match to TRBD2 covers 12 bases. CDR3 DNA: TGTGCCAGCAGCGTTCTAGCGGGGGGGTACAATGAGCAGTTCTTC. It translates to CASSVLAGGYNEQFF.